This TCR beta chain was found in a study of immune cell composition in non-small cell lung cancer. Study findings and constraints: Clones >0.5% enriched in tumour were rarer in adenocarcinoma (around 33%) than squamous (approximately 80%).

Comments on this clone: No antigen is known for it.

Clones were read by immunoSEQ multiplex PCR, and TCRdb kept only the in-frame ones, dropping some. This sample carries around 3,100 clones, around 69% of them seen once, and the ten largest clones take more than 12%. The CDR3 is 12 residues long. Looked up from germline, CDR1 is GTSNPN and CDR2 is SVGIG (reference sequence). V lost 0 bases and J lost 6, with 6 bases in between. Normal lung was taken at the farthest possible site, at least 3 cm from tumour. These data also featured in a second study, about CD4 T cells in lung cancer. As reported in that work: Donors, mostly former smokers, were 60 to 69 at blood donation.

The sequenced material came from non-adjacent lung tissue. This sequence originates from a human donor with non-small cell lung cancer. The chain has TRBV30 and TRBJ2-1; D unclear. The CDR3 region is CAWSVTANEQFF. The CDR3 DNA is TGTGCCTGGAGTGTGACTGCCAATGAGCAGTTCTTC.